The rows below give T cell receptor beta chains drawn from one sample of a study of T cell repertoires in cytomegalovirus infection. TCRdb itself ran the reads through MiXCR, one entry per CDR3 protein. The sample holds 290,000 or so distinct CDR3 sequences, 20% to 30% seen once. The sequenced sample was PBMCs. The receptors here all came from a human donor in good health (CMV status not recorded). Some clones in this sample may be carry-over from other donors' samples. Both conserved end residues are part of each CDR3. The D gene is left open where the match is weak. The size entry is marked missing in some rows and otherwise reads once, few, many or a size class.

TRBV19	-	-	TRBJ1-1	TGTGCCAGTATTGTGGGGTCGAACCTGAACACTGAAGCTTTCTTT	CASIVGSNLNTEAFF
TRBV5-1	-	-	TRBJ1-3	TGCGCCAGCAGCTTTATGACATCTTCGTCCTCTGGAAACACCATATATTTT	CASSFMTSSSSGNTIYF
TRBV12-3/TRBV12-4	-	few	TRBJ2-5	TGTGCCAGCAGTTCGACAGATGGAGCCCAGTACTTC	CASSSTDGAQYF
TRBV6-1	-	many	TRBJ2-7	TGTGCCAGCAGCTTAACAGGGACCTACGAGCAGTACTTC	CASSLTGTYEQYF
TRBV11-2	-	many	TRBJ2-7	TGTGCCACCCGGAGGGACATAGACTCCTACGAGCAGTACTTC	CATRRDIDSYEQYF
TRBV7-2	-	many	TRBJ2-7	TGTGCCAGCAGCTTACGACAATATTCCTACGAGCAGTACTTC	CASSLRQYSYEQYF
TRBV28	-	few	TRBJ1-1	TGTGCCAGCAGTTTCTCATACACTGAAGCTTTCTTT	CASSFSYTEAFF
TRBV7-2	-	many	TRBJ1-1	TGTGCCAGCAGCTACCCGGGATCCGAAGCTTTCTTT	CASSYPGSEAFF
TRBV12-3/TRBV12-4	-	few	TRBJ1-4	TGTGCCAGCAGTTTATCTACAACTAATGAAAAACTGTTTTTT	CASSLSTTNEKLFF
TRBV20-1	TRBD1	few	TRBJ1-5	TGCAGTGCTATATTGAAAAACAGGGGGCTAGGCAATCAGCCCCAGCATTTT	CSAILKNRGLGNQPQHF
TRBV12-3/TRBV12-4	TRBD1	many	TRBJ1-5	TGTGCCAGCAGCCCCGGCGGGACAGTGATCAATCAGCCCCAGCATTTT	CASSPGGTVINQPQHF
TRBV19	-	-	TRBJ2-3	TGTGCCAGTAGTATCCAATCCGGGAGTAATACGCAGTATTTT	CASSIQSGSNTQYF
TRBV24-1	-	many	TRBJ1-6	TGTGCCACCAGTGATCTCCCGGGCGGGGATTCACCCCTCCACTTT	CATSDLPGGDSPLHF
TRBV5-1	-	-	TRBJ1-2	TGCGCCAGCAGCTTGGCCGAGACGGTGGTTAACTATGGCTACACCTTC	CASSLAETVVNYGYTF
TRBV7-2	-	many	TRBJ2-7	TGTGCCAGCAGCTTAGGGGCGGGACAGCGCTACGAGCAGTACTTC	CASSLGAGQRYEQYF
TRBV20-1	TRBD2	-	TRBJ2-3	TGCAGTGCCGAACCGGCTAGCGGGAGCACAGATACGCAGTATTTT	CSAEPASGSTDTQYF
TRBV9	TRBD2	-	TRBJ2-4	TGTGCCAGCAGCACAGGGGGACTAGCGGGAAGCATTCAGTACTTC	CASSTGGLAGSIQYF
TRBV7-8	-	many	TRBJ1-5	TGTGCCAGCAGCTTAGGAACAGGGTTAGGTCAGCCCCAGCATTTT	CASSLGTGLGQPQHF
TRBV7-2	-	many	TRBJ2-6	TGTGCCAGCAGCTTAGCAAATGCTGGGGCCAACGTCCTGACTTTC	CASSLANAGANVLTF
TRBV7-2	TRBD2	many	TRBJ2-7	TGTGCCAGCAGCCGATCTCGGACTAGCACCTACGAGCAGTACTTC	CASSRSRTSTYEQYF
TRBV19	-	many	TRBJ1-1	TGTGCCAGTAGTGTCAGCATGAACACTGAAGCTTTCTTT	CASSVSMNTEAFF
TRBV7-6	-	few	TRBJ1-1	TGTGCCAGCAGCTACTCTGGAGCGAACACTGAAGCTTTCTTT	CASSYSGANTEAFF
TRBV7-2	-	medium-sized	TRBJ1-2	TGTGCCAGCAGCATCGTCGCGCAGAACTATGGCTACACCTTC	CASSIVAQNYGYTF
TRBV7-9	-	-	TRBJ1-2	TGTGCCAGCAGCTTAGGGCTCCGTGGCTACACCTTC	CASSLGLRGYTF
TRBV30	-	few	TRBJ1-1	TGTGCCTGGAGGAAACGCGCCGGGACGGATCTCTTGAACACTGAAGCTTTCTTT	CAWRKRAGTDLLNTEAFF
TRBV7-9	-	-	TRBJ2-1	TGTGCCAGCAGCTTAACCGGGACAACCTACAATGAGCAGTTCTTC	CASSLTGTTYNEQFF
TRBV30	-	-	TRBJ1-6	TGTGCCTGGACGGACTCTAACGGGGGTTCACCCCTCCACTTT	CAWTDSNGGSPLHF
TRBV12-3/TRBV12-4	-	many	TRBJ1-4	TGTGCCAGCACGGACGAGGACCTTGGGGAAAAACTGTTTTTT	CASTDEDLGEKLFF
TRBV7-2	-	many	TRBJ2-1	TGTGCCAGCAGCTTAGGAGGGGGACGGCGCACCGACAATGAGCAGTTCTTC	CASSLGGGRRTDNEQFF
TRBV12-3/TRBV12-4	TRBD1	few	TRBJ1-1	TGTGCCAGCAGCCAGACAGGGGGTGGCACTGAAGCTTTCTTT	CASSQTGGGTEAFF
TRBV12-3/TRBV12-4	-	-	TRBJ1-2	TGTGCCAGCAGACCCTTTAACTATGGCTACACCTTC	CASRPFNYGYTF
TRBV29-1	-	-	TRBJ1-1	TGCAGCGTTGAGGGGCCGGGAGAAGCTTTCTTT	CSVEGPGEAFF
TRBV18	-	-	TRBJ2-5	TGTGCCAGCTCACCGACAGACAGCCAAGAGACCCAGTACTTC	CASSPTDSQETQYF
TRBV15	TRBD2	-	TRBJ2-3	TGTGCCACCAGCAGAGCCCTAGCGGGGGGACCCCCCGCGCAGTATTTT	CATSRALAGGPPAQYF
TRBV12-3/TRBV12-4	-	-	TRBJ2-3	TGTGCCAGCAGTCCTAAGATTGGGACAGATACGCAGTATTTT	CASSPKIGTDTQYF
TRBV7-6	TRBD2	many	TRBJ2-1	TGTGCCAGCAGCCTTACAGCGGGAGTATCATACAATGAGCAGTTCTTC	CASSLTAGVSYNEQFF
TRBV11-2	TRBD2	-	TRBJ2-5	TGTGCCAGCAGCTCCCCCGTGGGGCTAGCGGGAGTTGAGACCCAGTACTTC	CASSSPVGLAGVETQYF
TRBV7-2	-	-	TRBJ2-3	TGTGCCAGCAGCTCCACCCCGTGGCAGGGCAAAAACACAGATACGCAGTATTTT	CASSSTPWQGKNTDTQYF
TRBV28	-	few	TRBJ1-5	TGTGCCAGCACCCCGTGGGGGGGCAGTAGTAATCAGCCCCAGCATTTT	CASTPWGGSSNQPQHF
TRBV7-3	-	few	TRBJ2-5	TGTGCCAGCAGCCTAAGCGGTGTAGCAAGCGAGTTCCAAGAGACCCAGTACTTC	CASSLSGVASEFQETQYF
TRBV25-1	-	once	TRBJ1-1	TGTGCCAGCAGTGACCTTGTGGTAACAGGGAAAGAAGTTTGCACTGAAGCTTTCTTT	CASSDLVVTGKEVCTEAFF
TRBV19	-	few	TRBJ2-5	TGTGCCAGTAGTTCCGACCGCCTTGAGACCCAGTACTTC	CASSSDRLETQYF
TRBV5-1	TRBD1	few	TRBJ1-1	TGCGCCAGCAGCCGTCAACCGGGACAGGGGGCCTTTGGCACTGAAGCTTTCTTT	CASSRQPGQGAFGTEAFF
TRBV6-1	-	-	TRBJ1-5	TGTGCCAGCAGTCGGACTGACAATCAGCCCCAGCATTTT	CASSRTDNQPQHF
TRBV7-2	TRBD1	many	TRBJ1-1	TGTGCCAGCAGCCCCATCGGACAGGGCCGAAGAGCTTTCTTT	CASSPIGQGRRAFF
TRBV6-2/TRBV6-3	-	-	TRBJ2-2	TGTGCCAGCAGATCCACTAGCCGAAACGCGAACACCGGGGAGCTGTTTTTT	CASRSTSRNANTGELFF
TRBV29-1	-	-	TRBJ2-7	TGCAGCGTTTGGACTTTCAGGGACGAGCAGTACTTC	CSVWTFRDEQYF
TRBV19	-	many	TRBJ2-1	TGTGCCAGTAGTACCGGACTCCTGAGCTATGAGCAGTTCTTC	CASSTGLLSYEQFF
TRBV11-2	TRBD2	few	TRBJ2-7	TGTGCCAGCAGCTTAGATTCAGCGGGAAACCCCTACGAGCAGTACTTC	CASSLDSAGNPYEQYF
TRBV7-2	-	few	TRBJ2-5	TGTGCCAGCAGCCTTACCCCCGGATCCCAAGAGACCCAGTACTTC	CASSLTPGSQETQYF
TRBV19	-	many	TRBJ1-1	TGTGCCAGTAGTATCGGTTACCTGGGGCCGAACACTGAAGCTTTCTTT	CASSIGYLGPNTEAFF
TRBV19	TRBD1	-	TRBJ2-2	TGTGCCAGTAATGGGGTAAAGGGGGCCGCCGGGGAGCTGTTTTTT	CASNGVKGAAGELFF
TRBV12-3/TRBV12-4	-	-	TRBJ1-1	TGTGCCAGCAGCTCGACAGGAGCTGAAGCTTTCTTT	CASSSTGAEAFF
TRBV28	TRBD1	few	TRBJ2-1	TGTGCCAGCAGGCCGACAGGGTTTTTGGGATATGAGCAGTTCTTC	CASRPTGFLGYEQFF
TRBV5-4	TRBD1	many	TRBJ2-4	TGTGCCAGCAGCTCACCTACAGGGGGCGGAGAAAACATTCAGTACTTC	CASSSPTGGGENIQYF
TRBV5-4	-	-	TRBJ1-1	TGTGCCAGCAGCGAAGGCGGGGCAGGGGCTGGGACTGAAGCTTTCTTT	CASSEGGAGAGTEAFF
TRBV7-6	-	many	TRBJ2-1	TGTGCCAGCAGCTTAAAGCCGCGCTTCGAGGCTATATCCTACAATGAGCAGTTCTTC	CASSLKPRFEAISYNEQFF